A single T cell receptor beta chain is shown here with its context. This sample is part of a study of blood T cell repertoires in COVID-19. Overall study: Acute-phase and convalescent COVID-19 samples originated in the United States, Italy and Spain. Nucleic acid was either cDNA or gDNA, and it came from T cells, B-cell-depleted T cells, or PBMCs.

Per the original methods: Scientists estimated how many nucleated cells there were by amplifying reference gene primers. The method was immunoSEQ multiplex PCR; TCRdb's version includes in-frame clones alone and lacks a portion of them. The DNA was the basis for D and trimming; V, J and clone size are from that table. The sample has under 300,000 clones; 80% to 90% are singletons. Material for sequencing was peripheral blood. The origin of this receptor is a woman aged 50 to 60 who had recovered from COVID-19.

The CDR3 spells CASSLSGLRSEKLFF. The CDR3 bases are TGTGCCAGCAGCTTATCGGGTCTACGGAGTGAAAAACTGTTTTTT. This chain uses TRBV7-2 with TRBJ1-4; the D is unclear. Deletions cut 2 bases from V and 7 bases from J, with 14 bases between. This CDR3 contains 15 residues. Germline CDR1 reads SGHTA; CDR2 reads FQGNSA.